This TCR beta chain was recovered during a study of control samples from healthy donors and cancer patients. This CDR3 is 13 amino acids long. The V and J ends lost 4 bases and 2 bases respectively, with 9 bases between them. CDR1 SGHKS and CDR2 YYEKEE come from the germline V gene (reference sequence). Sequencing used immunoSEQ multiplex PCR; TCRdb keeps in-frame clones, though not all of them. The sample carries about 150,000 clones, under 95% recorded once. The clonotype was recovered from a woman between 18 and 29 years old in good health. The chain couples TRBV5-5 to TRBJ1-2; weak D call: TRBD1 (6 bases). Material: blood. The CDR3: CASSPGQNYGYTF. In nucleotides, the CDR3 is TGTGCCAGCAGCCCCGGACAGAACTATGGCTACACCTTC.